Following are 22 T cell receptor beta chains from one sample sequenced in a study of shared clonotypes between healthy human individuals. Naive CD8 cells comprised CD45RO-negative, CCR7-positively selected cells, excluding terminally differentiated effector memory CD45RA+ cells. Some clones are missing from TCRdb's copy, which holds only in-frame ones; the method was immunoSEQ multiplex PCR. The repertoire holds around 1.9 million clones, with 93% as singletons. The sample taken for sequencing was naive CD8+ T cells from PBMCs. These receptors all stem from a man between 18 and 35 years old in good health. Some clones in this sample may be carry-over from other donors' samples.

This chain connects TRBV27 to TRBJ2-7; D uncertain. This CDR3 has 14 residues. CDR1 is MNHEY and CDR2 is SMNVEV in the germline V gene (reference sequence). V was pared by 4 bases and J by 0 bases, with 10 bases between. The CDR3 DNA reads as TGTGCCAGCAGTTGGGCAAAAGCCTCCTACGAGCAGTACTTC. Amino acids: CASSWAKASYEQYF.

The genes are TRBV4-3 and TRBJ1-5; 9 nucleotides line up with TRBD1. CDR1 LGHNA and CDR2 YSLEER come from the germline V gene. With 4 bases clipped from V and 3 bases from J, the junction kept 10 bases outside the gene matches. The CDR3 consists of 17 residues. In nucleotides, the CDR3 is TGCGCCAGCAGCCCACACTACGACAGGGGGAACAATCAGCCCCAGCATTTT. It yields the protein CASSPHYDRGNNQPQHF.

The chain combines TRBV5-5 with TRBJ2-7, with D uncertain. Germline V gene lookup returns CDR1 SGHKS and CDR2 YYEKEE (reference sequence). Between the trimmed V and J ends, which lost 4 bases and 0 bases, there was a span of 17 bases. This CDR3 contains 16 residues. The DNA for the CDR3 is TGTGCCAGCAGCCCGTCTCGCTCCGGGCCCTCCTACGAGCAGTACTTC. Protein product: CASSPSRSGPSYEQYF.

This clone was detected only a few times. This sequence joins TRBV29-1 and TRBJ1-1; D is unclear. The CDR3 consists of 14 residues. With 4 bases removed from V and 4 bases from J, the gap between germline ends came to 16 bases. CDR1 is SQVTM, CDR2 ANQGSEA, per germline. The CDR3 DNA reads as TGCAGCGTTGTGACGGAGGGTTATCTCACTGAAGCTTTCTTT. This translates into CSVVTEGYLTEAFF.

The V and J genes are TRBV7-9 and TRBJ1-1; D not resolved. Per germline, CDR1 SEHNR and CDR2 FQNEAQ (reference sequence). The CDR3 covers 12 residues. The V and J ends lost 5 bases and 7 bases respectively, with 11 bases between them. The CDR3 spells CASSTGEGEAFF. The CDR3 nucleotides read TGTGCCAGCAGCACTGGGGAAGGTGAAGCTTTCTTT. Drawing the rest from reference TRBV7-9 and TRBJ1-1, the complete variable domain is DTGVSQNPRHKITKRGQNVTFRCDPISEHNRLYWYRQTLGQGPEFLTYFQNEAQLEKSRLLSDRFSAERPKGSFSTLEIQRTEQGDSAMYLCASSTGEGEAFFGQGTRLTVV.

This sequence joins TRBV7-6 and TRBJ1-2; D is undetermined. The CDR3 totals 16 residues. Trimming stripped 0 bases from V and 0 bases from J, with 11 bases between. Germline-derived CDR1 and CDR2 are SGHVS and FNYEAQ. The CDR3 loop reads CASSLAGNSPNYGYTF. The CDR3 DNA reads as TGTGCCAGCAGCTTAGCCGGGAATAGTCCTAACTATGGCTACACCTTC.

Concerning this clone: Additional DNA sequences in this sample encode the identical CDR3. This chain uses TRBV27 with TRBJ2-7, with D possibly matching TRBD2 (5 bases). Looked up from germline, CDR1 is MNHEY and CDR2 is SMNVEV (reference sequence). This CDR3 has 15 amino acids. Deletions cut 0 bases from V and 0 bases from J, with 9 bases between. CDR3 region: CASSLSVAGSYEQYF. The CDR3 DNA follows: TGTGCCAGCAGTTTATCAGTGGCGGGCTCCTACGAGCAGTACTTC.

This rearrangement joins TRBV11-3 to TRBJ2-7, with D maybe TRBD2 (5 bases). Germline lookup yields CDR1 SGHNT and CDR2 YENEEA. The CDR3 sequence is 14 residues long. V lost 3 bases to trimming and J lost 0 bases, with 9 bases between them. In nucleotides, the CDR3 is TGTGCCAGCAGCTTGACGGGGAACTCCTACGAGCAGTACTTC. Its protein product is CASSLTGNSYEQYF.

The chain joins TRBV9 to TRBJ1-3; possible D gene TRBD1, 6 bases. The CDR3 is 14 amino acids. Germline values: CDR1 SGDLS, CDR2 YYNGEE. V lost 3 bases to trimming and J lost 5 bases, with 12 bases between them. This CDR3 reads CASSEDSWRNTIYF. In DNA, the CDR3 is TGTGCCAGCAGCGAGGACAGCTGGAGAAACACCATATATTTT.

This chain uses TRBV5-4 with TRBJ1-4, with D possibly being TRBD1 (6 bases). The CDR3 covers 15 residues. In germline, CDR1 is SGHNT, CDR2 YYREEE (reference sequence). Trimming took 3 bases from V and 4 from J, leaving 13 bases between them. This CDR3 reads CASSYAGAVNEKLFF. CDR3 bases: TGTGCCAGCAGCTATGCGGGGGCAGTTAATGAAAAACTGTTTTTT.

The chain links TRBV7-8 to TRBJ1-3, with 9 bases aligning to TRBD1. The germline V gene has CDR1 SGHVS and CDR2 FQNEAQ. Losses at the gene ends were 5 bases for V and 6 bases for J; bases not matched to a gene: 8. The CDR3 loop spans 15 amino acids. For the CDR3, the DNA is TGTGCCAGCAGCCTTACAGGGGGCGAAGTAAACACCATATATTTT. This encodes CASSLTGGEVNTIYF.

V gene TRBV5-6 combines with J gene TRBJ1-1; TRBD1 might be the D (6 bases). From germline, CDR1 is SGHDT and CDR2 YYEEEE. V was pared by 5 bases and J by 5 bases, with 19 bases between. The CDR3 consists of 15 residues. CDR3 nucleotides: TGTGCCAGCAGGGGCACAGGGAGCGAGGAGACTGAAGCTTTCTTT. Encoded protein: CASRGTGSEETEAFF.

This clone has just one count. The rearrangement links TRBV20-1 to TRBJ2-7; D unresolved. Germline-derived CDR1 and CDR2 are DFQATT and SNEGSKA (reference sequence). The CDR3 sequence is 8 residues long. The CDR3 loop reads CKNYEQYF. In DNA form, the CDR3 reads TGCAAAAACTACGAGCAGTACTTC.

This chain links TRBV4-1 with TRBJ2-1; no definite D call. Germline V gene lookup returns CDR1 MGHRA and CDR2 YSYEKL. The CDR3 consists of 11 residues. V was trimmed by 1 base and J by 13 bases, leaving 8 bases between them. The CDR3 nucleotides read TGCGCCAGCAGCCAAGGGATAGATCAGTTCTTC. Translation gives CASSQGIDQFF.

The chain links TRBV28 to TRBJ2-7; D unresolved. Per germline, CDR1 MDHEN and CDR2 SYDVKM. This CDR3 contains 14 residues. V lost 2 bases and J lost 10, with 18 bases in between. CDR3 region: CASSLPDGVLRQYF. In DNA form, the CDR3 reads TGTGCCAGCAGTTTACCGGACGGAGTGTTAAGACAGTACTTC.

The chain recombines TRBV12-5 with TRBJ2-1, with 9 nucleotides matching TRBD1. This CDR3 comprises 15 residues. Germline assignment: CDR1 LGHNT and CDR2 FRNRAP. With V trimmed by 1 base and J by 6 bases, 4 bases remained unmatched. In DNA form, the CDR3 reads TGTGCTAGTGGTTTGGACAGGGGGCCCCGCAATGAGCAGTTCTTC. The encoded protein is CASGLDRGPRNEQFF. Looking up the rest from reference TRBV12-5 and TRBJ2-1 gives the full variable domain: DARVTQTPRHKVTEMGQEVTMRCQPILGHNTVFWYRQTMMQGLELLAYFRNRAPLDDSGMPKDRFSAEMPDATLATLKIQPSEPRDSAVYFCASGLDRGPRNEQFFGPGTRLTVL.

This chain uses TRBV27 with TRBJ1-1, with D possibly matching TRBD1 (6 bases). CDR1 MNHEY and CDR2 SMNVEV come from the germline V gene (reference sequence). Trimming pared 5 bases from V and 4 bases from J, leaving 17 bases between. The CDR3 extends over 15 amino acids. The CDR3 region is CASSTYRVAGTEAFF. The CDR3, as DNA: TGTGCCAGCAGTACTTACAGGGTTGCGGGCACTGAAGCTTTCTTT.

The CDR3 loop reads CASSYSHLYGYTF. The CDR3 coding sequence is TGTGCCAGCAGCTATAGCCATCTCTATGGCTACACCTTC. The chain has TRBV9 and TRBJ1-2; D gene ambiguous. There are 13 residues in the CDR3. Trimming removed 4 bases at V and 4 bases at J, with 11 bases between. From germline, CDR1 is SGDLS and CDR2 YYNGEE. Full variable domain (outside the CDR3, taken from reference TRBV9 and TRBJ1-2): DSGVTQTPKHLITATGQRVTLRCSPRSGDLSVYWYQQSLDQGLQFLIQYYNGEERAKGNILERFSAQQFPDLHSELNLSSLELGDSALYFCASSYSHLYGYTFGSGTRLTVV.

The CDR3 loop reads CASSLLAGSTYNEQFF. The CDR3 DNA reads as TGTGCCAGCAGTTTATTGGCGGGATCTACCTACAATGAGCAGTTCTTC. The chain uses TRBV28 and TRBJ2-1; D may be TRBD2 (6 bases). Trimming cost V 1 base and J 2 bases, with 12 bases left between them. The CDR3 spans 16 residues. Germline values: CDR1 MDHEN, CDR2 SYDVKM.

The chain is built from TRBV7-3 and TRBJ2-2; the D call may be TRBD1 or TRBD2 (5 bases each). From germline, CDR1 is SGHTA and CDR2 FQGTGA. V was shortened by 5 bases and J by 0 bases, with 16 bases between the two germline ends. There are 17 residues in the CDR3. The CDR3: CASSPTLGRANTGELFF. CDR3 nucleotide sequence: TGTGCCAGCAGCCCCACACTGGGACGAGCGAACACCGGGGAGCTGTTTTTT.

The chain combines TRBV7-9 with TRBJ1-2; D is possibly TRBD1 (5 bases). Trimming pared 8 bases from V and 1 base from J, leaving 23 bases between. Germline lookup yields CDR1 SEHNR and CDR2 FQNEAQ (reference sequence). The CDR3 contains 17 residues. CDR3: CASHASRAGPRNYGYTF. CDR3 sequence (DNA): TGTGCCAGCCACGCCTCTAGAGCAGGGCCCCGTAACTATGGCTACACCTTC.

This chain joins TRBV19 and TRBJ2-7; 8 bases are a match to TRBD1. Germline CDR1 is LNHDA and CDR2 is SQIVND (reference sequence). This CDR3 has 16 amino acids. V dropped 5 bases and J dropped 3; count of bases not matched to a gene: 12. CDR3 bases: TGTGCCAGTAGTCGCAATCATCCCGGGACAGGCTACGAGCAGTACTTC. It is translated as CASSRNHPGTGYEQYF.